Below, 15 T cell receptor beta chains from the same sample are listed, as sequenced in a study of blood T cell repertoires in COVID-19 (dated by TCRdb to 2020 to 2022). Library preparation used the immunoSEQ multiplex PCR assay. The source is immuneACCESS, and TCRdb retained only in-frame sequences with V and J called. Part of the clones is not carried over; for the studies checked, unresolved V genes explain less than half of this, and the remainder is unexplained. Across this sample there are roughly 460,000 clones, with 70% to 90% seen only once. Less than 0.95% of the sample belongs to the ten largest clones. The sequenced sample consisted of peripheral blood. The source is a man aged 18 to 35 with COVID-19, enrolled during active disease.

V is TRBV27 and J is TRBJ1-1, with a possible D match to TRBD1 (5 bases). The CDR3 has 13 amino acids. The V end was cut by 1 base, the J end by 4 bases, with 7 bases between. Germline CDR1 and CDR2: MNHEY and SMNVEV (reference sequence). The CDR3 spells CASSLYQGTEAFF. DNA for the CDR3: TGTGCCAGCAGTTTATACCAGGGCACTGAAGCTTTCTTT.

The chain carries TRBV18 and TRBJ2-1; 8 positions agree with TRBD2. This CDR3 has 17 amino acids. Germline values: CDR1 KGHSH, CDR2 LQKENI. The V gene end was trimmed by 0 bases and the J gene end by 6 bases; junction bases not matched to a gene: 10. CDR3 amino acids: CASSPPSGTRGGNEQFF. Written as DNA, the CDR3 is TGTGCCAGCTCACCACCCTCCGGGACTAGGGGGGGCAATGAGCAGTTCTTC.

The chain uses TRBV4-1 and TRBJ2-2; 9 nucleotides match TRBD2. The germline gives CDR1 MGHRA, CDR2 YSYEKL. CDR3 size: 16 residues. Losses at the gene ends were 8 bases for V and 2 bases for J; bases not matched to a gene: 9. The CDR3 is CASHLIAGVNTGELFF. The CDR3 nucleotides read TGCGCCAGCCACCTGATAGCGGGAGTAAACACCGGGGAGCTGTTTTTT.

The CDR3 region is CASSLAAGQGAQTQYF. The DNA for the CDR3 is TGCGCCAGCAGCTTGGCTGCGGGACAGGGGGCTCAGACCCAGTACTTC. The chain combines TRBV5-1 with TRBJ2-5, with 12 bases that match TRBD1. The CDR3 runs 16 residues. CDR1 is SGHRS, CDR2 YFSETQ, per germline. The V segment lost 0 bases and the J segment 6 bases; nucleotides outside the gene matches: 6.

This chain's CDR3 is CASKLAASGANVLTF. DNA of the CDR3: TGCGCCAGCAAGCTAGCGGCCTCTGGGGCCAACGTCCTGACTTTC. The gene calls are TRBV4-1 and TRBJ2-6; 7 nucleotides match TRBD2. Germline CDR1 is MGHRA and CDR2 is YSYEKL. This CDR3 has 15 amino acids. V gave up 7 bases and J gave up 0 bases; unmatched junction bases: 3.

As to this clone: The same CDR3 is also encoded by other DNA sequences in this sample. CDR3 in DNA: TGTGCCAGCAGCTTTCAGGGAGATACGCAGTATTTT. It specifies CASSFQGDTQYF. V is TRBV5-4 and J is TRBJ2-3; tentative D call: TRBD1 (5 bases). Trimming cost V 2 bases and J 5 bases, with 6 bases left between them. The CDR3 covers 12 residues. CDR1 is SGHNT, CDR2 YYREEE, per germline (reference sequence).

The chain recombines TRBV19 with TRBJ2-7; a weak D match, TRBD1 (6 bases). Trimming left V 9 bases short and J 0 bases short, with 15 bases between. Germline loops: CDR1 LNHDA, CDR2 SQIVND (reference sequence). This CDR3 region has 14 residues. This CDR3 reads CASQTTGTSYEQYF. In DNA form, the CDR3 reads TGTGCCAGCCAAACTACAGGGACCTCCTACGAGCAGTACTTC.

This clone occurred once. The chain uses TRBV12-3 or TRBV12-4 and TRBJ1-1; D possibly corresponds to TRBD1 (5 bases). V was pared by 5 bases and J by 7 bases, with 14 bases between. The CDR3 has 13 amino acids. CDR3 amino acids: CASSAGTFGEAFF. The CDR3 DNA follows: TGTGCCAGCAGTGCAGGGACTTTCGGTGAAGCTTTCTTT.

CDR3 loop: CATSRPGTLGTDTQYF. The CDR3 DNA is TGTGCCACCAGCAGGCCCGGGACTCTCGGCACAGATACGCAGTATTTT. The rearrangement joins TRBV15 to TRBJ2-3; a weak D match, TRBD2 (6 bases). V shed 3 bases and J shed 1 base, with 14 bases lying between them. The CDR3 is made up of 16 amino acids. Germline assignment: CDR1 LNHNV and CDR2 YYDKDF (reference sequence).

The rearrangement joins TRBV29-1 to TRBJ2-1, with D possibly being TRBD2 (6 bases). V lost 4 bases and J 6 bases, leaving 13 bases between the germline ends. CDR1 is SQVTM and CDR2 is ANQGSEA in the germline V gene. The CDR3 loop spans 13 amino acids. Here the CDR3 DNA reads TGCAGCGTTGCCGGGGGTAGCCTCAATGAGCAGTTCTTC. It specifies CSVAGGSLNEQFF.

The V and J genes are TRBV9 and TRBJ1-1; 7 bases match TRBD1. CDR3 length: 13 residues. V lost 4 bases, J lost 4 bases, and 4 bases stayed unmatched. Germline CDR1 reads SGDLS; CDR2 reads YYNGEE. The CDR3 loop reads CASSFRQGTEAFF. The CDR3, as DNA: TGTGCCAGCAGCTTCCGACAGGGCACTGAAGCTTTCTTT.

CDR3 sequence reads: CASSLHTSLATDTQYF. DNA for the CDR3: TGTGCCAGCAGTTTACACACGTCTCTCGCCACAGATACGCAGTATTTT. The chain employs TRBV28 and TRBJ2-3, with D uncertain. This CDR3 has 16 amino acids. CDR1 and CDR2 from the germline V gene are MDHEN and SYDVKM. Trimming stripped 2 bases from V and 2 bases from J, with 14 bases between.

The CDR3 DNA is TGTGCCAGCAGCGTAGAGGCCAGCGGGAGTGGCACAGATACGCAGTATTTT. Translating it yields CASSVEASGSGTDTQYF. The chain recombines TRBV9 with TRBJ2-3, with 8 bases identical to TRBD2. In germline, CDR1 is SGDLS, CDR2 YYNGEE. With 0 bases clipped from V and 1 base from J, the junction kept 7 bases outside the gene matches. The CDR3 extends over 17 amino acids.

This clone was detected once. The rearrangement joins TRBV2 to TRBJ1-6, with 7 bases that match TRBD1. CDR1 is SNHLY, CDR2 FYNNEI, per germline. V shed 5 bases and J 10 bases; nucleotides not matched to a gene: 8. This CDR3 contains 14 residues. CDR3 in amino acids: CASSPGQISSPLHF. The CDR3 DNA is TGTGCCAGCAGTCCGGGACAGATATCATCACCCCTCCACTTT.

The gene calls are TRBV27 and TRBJ2-7; perhaps TRBD1 as D (6 bases). Germline CDR1 is MNHEY and CDR2 is SMNVEV (reference sequence). This CDR3 has 14 amino acids. The germline V and J ends were trimmed by 2 bases and 5 bases, with 13 bases remaining between them. Written as DNA, the CDR3 is TGTGCCAGCAGTTTAGTTGGCAGGGGAAACGAGCAGTACTTC. This gives the protein CASSLVGRGNEQYF.